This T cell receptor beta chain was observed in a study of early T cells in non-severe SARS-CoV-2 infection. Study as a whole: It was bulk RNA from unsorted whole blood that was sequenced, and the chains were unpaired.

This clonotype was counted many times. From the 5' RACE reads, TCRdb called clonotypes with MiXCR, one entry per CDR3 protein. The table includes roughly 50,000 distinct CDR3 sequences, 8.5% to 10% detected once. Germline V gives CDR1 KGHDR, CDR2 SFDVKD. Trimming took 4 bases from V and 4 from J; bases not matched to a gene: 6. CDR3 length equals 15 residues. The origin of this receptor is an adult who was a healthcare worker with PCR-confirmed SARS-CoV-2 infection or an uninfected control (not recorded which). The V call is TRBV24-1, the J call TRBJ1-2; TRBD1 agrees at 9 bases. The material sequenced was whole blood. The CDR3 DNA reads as TGTGCCACCAGTGACTGGGGACAGGGAAGCTATGGCTACACCTTC. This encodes CATSDWGQGSYGYTF.